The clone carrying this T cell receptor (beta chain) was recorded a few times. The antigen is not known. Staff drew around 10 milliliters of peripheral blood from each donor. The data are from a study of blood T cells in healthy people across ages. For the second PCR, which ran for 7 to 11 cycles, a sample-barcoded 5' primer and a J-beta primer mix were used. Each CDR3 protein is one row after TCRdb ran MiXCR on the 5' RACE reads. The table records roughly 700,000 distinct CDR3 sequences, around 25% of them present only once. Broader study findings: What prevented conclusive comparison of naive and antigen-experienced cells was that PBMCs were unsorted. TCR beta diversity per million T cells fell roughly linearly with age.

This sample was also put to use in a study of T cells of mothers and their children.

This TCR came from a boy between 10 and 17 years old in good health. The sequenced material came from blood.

The CDR3 region is CASSLDGKGPGEKLFF. CDR3 bases: TGCGCCAGCAGCTTGGACGGGAAAGGTCCGGGGGAAAAACTGTTTTTT. The chain uses TRBV5-1 and TRBJ1-4; D remains ambiguous. Germline V gene data show CDR1 as SGHRS and CDR2 as YFSETQ. V lost 0 bases and J 8 bases, leaving 17 bases between the germline ends. The CDR3 has 16 amino acids. Supplemented by reference TRBV5-1 and TRBJ1-4, the full variable domain reads KAGVTQTPRYLIKTRGQQVTLSCSPISGHRSVSWYQQTPGQGLQFLFEYFSETQRNKGNFPGRFSGRQFSNSRSEMNVSTLELGDSALYLCASSLDGKGPGEKLFFGSGTQLSVL.